A single sample gave rise to the 30 T cell receptor beta chains below, sequenced in a study of radiotherapy plus CTLA-4 blockade in lung cancer. Sequencing used immunoSEQ multiplex PCR; TCRdb keeps in-frame clones, though not all of them. The table records approximately 53,000 clones, more than 75% of them present only once. Sample: peripheral blood, taken from a patient treated with radiotherapy plus ipilimumab. These receptors all stem from a human donor with non-small cell lung cancer whose response to radiotherapy plus ipilimumab could not be evaluated.

This clone was seen a handful of times. V is TRBV5-4 and J is TRBJ2-1; 13 nucleotides match TRBD2. This CDR3 has 15 residues. The ends lost 4 bases at V and 7 bases at J; junction bases unmatched: 5. The germline V gene encodes CDR1 SGHNT and CDR2 YYREEE (reference sequence). The CDR3, as DNA: TGTGCCAGCAGCCGGACTAGCGGGAGTATAAATGAGCAGTTCTTC. Protein sequence: CASSRTSGSINEQFF.

This clone was counted only a few times. The V gene is TRBV28, the J gene TRBJ2-4; 12 positions match TRBD1. The CDR3 runs 18 residues. J lost 1 base, V lost 7 bases, and 11 bases had no gene match. Germline CDR1 is MDHEN and CDR2 is SYDVKM. CDR3 sequence: CASTPGTGGRVAKNIQYF. DNA of the CDR3: TGTGCCAGCACACCCGGGACAGGGGGCAGGGTGGCCAAAAACATTCAGTACTTC.

The chain is built from TRBV7-6 and TRBJ1-1, with 7 bases identical to TRBD1. The CDR3 spans 18 residues. Per the germline V gene, CDR1 is SGHVS and CDR2 is FNYEAQ. The junction had 11 bases not matched to a gene; V was cut back by 1 base and J by 0 bases. The CDR3: CASSLEHRDRYMNTEAFF. In DNA, the CDR3 is TGTGCCAGCAGCTTAGAGCACCGGGACAGATACATGAACACTGAAGCTTTCTTT. The full variable domain, in which reference TRBV7-6 and TRBJ1-1 provide the parts outside the CDR3, is GAGVSQSPRYKVTKRGQDVALRCDPISGHVSLYWYRQALGQGPEFLTYFNYEAQQDKSGLPNDRFSAERPEGSISTLTIQRTEQRDSAMYRCASSLEHRDRYMNTEAFFGQGTRLTVV.

The genes are TRBV7-2 and TRBJ2-7; 10 positions match TRBD1. Losses at the gene ends were 7 bases for V and 6 bases for J; bases not matched to a gene: 6. This CDR3 has 13 amino acids. CDR1 is SGHTA and CDR2 is FQGNSA in the germline V gene. Here the CDR3 DNA reads TGTGCCAGCACCCGGGACAGGGGAAGCGAGCAGTACTTC. Its protein product is CASTRDRGSEQYF. Using reference TRBV7-2 and TRBJ2-7 for the parts outside the CDR3, the full variable domain is GAGVSQSPSNKVTEKGKDVELRCDPISGHTALYWYRQSLGQGLEFLIYFQGNSAPDKSGLPSDRFSAERTGGSVSTLTIQRTQQEDSAVYLCASTRDRGSEQYFGPGTRLTVT.

The chain has TRBV7-9 and TRBJ1-4; D is unclear. V lost 5 bases and J 6 bases, leaving 10 bases between the germline ends. The germline V gene encodes CDR1 SEHNR and CDR2 FQNEAQ (reference sequence). The CDR3 is 13 residues long. The CDR3 loop is CASSPPGDEKLFF. Here the CDR3 DNA reads TGTGCCAGCAGCCCCCCCGGGGATGAAAAACTGTTTTTT.

The chain has TRBV28 and TRBJ2-7; 9 bases agree with TRBD1. V gave up 2 bases and J gave up 5 bases; unmatched junction bases: 13. The CDR3 sequence is 17 residues long. Germline V gene data show CDR1 as MDHEN and CDR2 as SYDVKM. DNA for the CDR3: TGTGCCAGCAGTTTACCCGCCCAACGGGACAGGGATCACGAGCAGTACTTC. It is translated as CASSLPAQRDRDHEQYF. Full variable domain (rest looked up from reference TRBV28 and TRBJ2-7): DVKVTQSSRYLVKRTGEKVFLECVQDMDHENMFWYRQDPGLGLRLIYFSYDVKMKEKGDIPEGYSVSREKKERFSLILESASTNQTSMYLCASSLPAQRDRDHEQYFGPGTRLTVT.

This rearrangement joins TRBV11-1 to TRBJ1-1; 8 bases align to TRBD1. The CDR3 is made up of 12 amino acids. Trimming at V came to 3 bases and at J to 8 bases, leaving 2 bases not matched to a gene. CDR1 SGHAT and CDR2 FQDESV come from the germline V gene (reference sequence). CDR3: CASSLGTGEAFF. The CDR3 nucleotides read TGTGCCAGCAGCTTGGGGACAGGCGAAGCTTTCTTT.

In DNA, the CDR3 is TGTGCCAGCAGCCTAATATCGGGACAGGGATCATTTTACACTGAAGCTTTCTTT. This translates into CASSLISGQGSFYTEAFF. The chain recombines TRBV7-9 with TRBJ1-1, with TRBD1 identical over 9 bases. CDR1 is SEHNR, CDR2 FQNEAQ, per germline (reference sequence). Germline trimming cut 5 bases from V and 3 bases from J; bases unmatched to any gene: 16. CDR3 length equals 18 residues.

In its sample, this clone was seen once. V is TRBV4-3 and J is TRBJ1-1; D is unresolved. The ends were cut back, 0 bases at V and 4 bases at J, with 12 bases in the middle. Germline CDR1 reads LGHNA; CDR2 reads YSLEER. The CDR3 totals 15 residues. The CDR3 DNA reads TGCGCCAGCAGCCAAGATGCCGGAGGGAGCACTGAAGCTTTCTTT. Translated: CASSQDAGGSTEAFF.

J is TRBJ2-5 and V is TRBV5-6, with 8 bases fitting TRBD1. The junction had 9 bases not matched to a gene; V was cut back by 4 bases and J by 1 base. CDR3 length: 16 amino acids. Germline loops: CDR1 SGHDT, CDR2 YYEEEE. The CDR3 reads CASSPDRGRFQETQYF. CDR3 nucleotide sequence: TGTGCCAGCAGCCCCGACAGGGGAAGGTTCCAAGAGACCCAGTACTTC.

This clone has only one observation. V and J are TRBV11-3 and TRBJ1-1, with D possibly TRBD1 on 6 matching bases. Looked up from germline, CDR1 is SGHNT and CDR2 is YENEEA. V lost 1 base, J lost 4 bases, and 10 bases lay in between. This CDR3 has 14 residues. The CDR3 nucleotides read TGTGCCAGCAGCTTAGGAGGGGGGGCCACTGAAGCTTTCTTT. This codes for CASSLGGGATEAFF. Supplemented by reference TRBV11-3 and TRBJ1-1, the full variable domain reads EAGVVQSPRYKIIEKKQPVAFWCNPISGHNTLYWYLQNLGQGPELLIRYENEEAVDDSQLPKDRFSAERLKGVDSTLKIQPAELGDSAVYLCASSLGGGATEAFFGQGTRLTVV.

The chain links TRBV27 to TRBJ2-7; TRBD1 matches 11 bases. J was trimmed by 6 bases and V by 5 bases; bases with no gene match: 12. Per germline, CDR1 MNHEY and CDR2 SMNVEV (reference sequence). The CDR3 contains 16 residues. CDR3 DNA: TGTGCCAGCAGTCCCCGGACAGGGGGCGCAACCAGCGAGCAGTACTTC. It codes for CASSPRTGGATSEQYF.

The genes are TRBV28 and TRBJ2-7, with D perhaps matching TRBD2 (6 bases). The V gene lost 2 bases and the J gene lost 5 bases, with 19 bases spanning the gap. This CDR3 has 16 amino acids. From germline, CDR1 is MDHEN and CDR2 SYDVKM. CDR3 sequence (DNA): TGTGCCAGCAGTTTAGTGGGAGCTAATTGGGGGGACGAGCAGTACTTC. Protein: CASSLVGANWGDEQYF.

V usage is TRBV4-3 and J usage is TRBJ1-5; 7 bases match TRBD1. This CDR3 has 18 residues. CDR1 and CDR2 from the germline V gene are LGHNA and YSLEER. Trimming cost V 0 bases and J 4 bases; bases outside gene matches: 12. CDR3 loop: CASSQDRVRGWNNQPQHF. DNA for the CDR3: TGCGCCAGCAGCCAAGATAGGGTCAGGGGGTGGAATAATCAGCCCCAGCATTTT.

This chain connects TRBV5-5 to TRBJ1-2; D unclear. The CDR3 totals 14 residues. The V gene lost 1 base and the J gene lost 2 bases, with 9 bases spanning the gap. The germline V gene has CDR1 SGHKS and CDR2 YYEKEE (reference sequence). The CDR3 protein is CASSLTDSNYGYTF. CDR3 nucleotide sequence: TGTGCCAGCAGCTTGACGGACTCCAACTATGGCTACACCTTC.

The CDR3 DNA reads TGTGCCAGCAGCTTACGCGACAGAACCTATGGCTACACCTTC. The encoded protein is CASSLRDRTYGYTF. V gene TRBV7-2 combines with J gene TRBJ1-2; perhaps TRBD1 as D (5 bases). The CDR3 has 14 residues. The V end lost 2 bases, the J end lost 4 bases, and 11 bases lay between the germline ends. Germline V gives CDR1 SGHTA, CDR2 FQGNSA.

The V call is TRBV7-6, the J call TRBJ2-1, with 8 bases fitting TRBD2. J gave up 3 bases and V 2 bases, and 9 bases lay outside the gene matches. The CDR3 is 17 residues long. Germline values: CDR1 SGHVS, CDR2 FNYEAQ. CDR3 amino acids: CASSLRPAGDIYNEQFF. For the CDR3, the DNA is TGTGCCAGCAGCTTACGTCCAGCGGGAGATATCTACAATGAGCAGTTCTTC.

The chain is built from TRBV7-9 and TRBJ1-5; maybe TRBD1 (6 bases). Trimming took off 6 bases at V and 3 bases at J, with 12 bases between the two ends. Germline CDR1 SEHNR, CDR2 FQNEAQ (reference sequence). This CDR3 spans 14 amino acids. The CDR3 reads CASSRTGYNQPQHF. The CDR3 DNA reads as TGTGCCAGCAGTCGCACAGGGTACAATCAGCCCCAGCATTTT.

The CDR3 here is CASSPTAARDSEAFF. The CDR3 bases are TGTGCCAGCTCACCAACGGCGGCCCGGGACTCTGAAGCTTTCTTT. This sequence joins TRBV18 and TRBJ1-1, with a possible D match to TRBD1 (5 bases). V lost 2 bases, J lost 6 bases, and 16 bases lay in between. CDR1 is KGHSH and CDR2 is LQKENI in the germline V gene. This CDR3 is 15 amino acids long. The whole variable domain, filled in from reference TRBV18 and TRBJ1-1, reads NAGVMQNPRHLVRRRGQEARLRCSPMKGHSHVYWYRQLPEEGLKFMVYLQKENIIDESGMPKERFSAEFPKEGPSILRIQQVVRGDSAAYFCASSPTAARDSEAFFGQGTRLTVV.

The V gene is TRBV4-3, the J gene TRBJ2-7; 7 nucleotides agree with TRBD2. Germline lookup yields CDR1 LGHNA and CDR2 YSLEER. The trim removed 4 bases at V and 4 bases at J, leaving 19 bases unmatched. This CDR3 is built from 18 residues. The CDR3 nucleotides are TGCGCCAGCAGCCTATCCAGGATGGGGGTGGGAGGGTCATACGAGCAGTACTTC. This gives the protein CASSLSRMGVGGSYEQYF.

This clone was detected only a few times. The chain employs TRBV19 and TRBJ1-5; 7 bases match TRBD1. This CDR3 is built from 18 residues. Germline assignment: CDR1 LNHDA and CDR2 SQIVND (reference sequence). V shed 7 bases, J shed 6 bases, and the junction held 21 bases outside the gene matches. CDR3 in DNA: TGTGCCAGTAAGGGAGTTGGCCTCCGACAGGGCGGTAGTCAGCCCCAGCATTTT. It yields the protein CASKGVGLRQGGSQPQHF.

V and J are TRBV28 and TRBJ2-7; 7 bases are a match to TRBD2. This CDR3 comprises 11 residues. CDR1 and CDR2 (germline): MDHEN, SYDVKM. The CDR3 bases are TGTGCTACCGGGGGGTCCTACGAGCAGTACTTC. Translation gives CATGGSYEQYF.

The chain couples TRBV9 to TRBJ2-1; 9 nucleotides agree with TRBD1. CDR3 length: 16 amino acids. The junction had 9 bases not matched to a gene; V was cut back by 4 bases and J by 4 bases. CDR1 is SGDLS, CDR2 YYNGEE, per germline. The CDR3 region has the DNA TGTGCCAGCAGCCTTACCGGACAGGGGAGTTACAATGAGCAGTTCTTC. Protein sequence: CASSLTGQGSYNEQFF.

The rearrangement joins TRBV9 to TRBJ1-3; 7 bases agree with TRBD1. The length of the CDR3 is 16 residues. V shed 3 bases, J shed 0 bases, and the junction held 6 bases outside the gene matches. Germline V gives CDR1 SGDLS, CDR2 YYNGEE. The DNA for the CDR3 is TGTGCCAGCAGCGCATCGGGACAGCCCTCTGGAAACACCATATATTTT. Protein sequence: CASSASGQPSGNTIYF.

This chain uses TRBV28 with TRBJ1-2; D ambiguous. Germline loops: CDR1 MDHEN, CDR2 SYDVKM. The V and J ends lost 6 bases and 2 bases respectively, with 7 bases between them. The CDR3 is 12 amino acids. CDR3 bases: TGTGCCAGCAGGGAGGGCAACTATGGCTACACCTTC. Its translation is CASREGNYGYTF.

This chain joins TRBV28 and TRBJ1-1, with 10 bases identical to TRBD1. The germline gives CDR1 MDHEN, CDR2 SYDVKM. CDR3 length: 14 amino acids. V shed 4 bases and J 4 bases; nucleotides not matched to a gene: 3. CDR3 nucleotides: TGTGCCAGCAGTTGGGGACAGGGGATCACTGAAGCTTTCTTT. Translation: CASSWGQGITEAFF.

The gene calls are TRBV2 and TRBJ2-3; 15 bases agree with TRBD2. Trimming cost V 7 bases and J 3 bases; bases outside gene matches: 2. This CDR3 spans 15 amino acids. The V gene's germline CDR1 is SNHLY and CDR2 FYNNEI. The CDR3 reads CASTGLAGGTDTQYF. CDR3 coding DNA: TGTGCCAGCACCGGACTAGCGGGAGGGACAGATACGCAGTATTTT.

V and J are TRBV7-3 and TRBJ1-2; D call uncertain. CDR3 length: 12 residues. Trimming took 3 bases from V and 6 from J, leaving 8 bases between them. CDR1 and CDR2 (germline): SGHTA, FQGTGA. The CDR3 here is CASSFEGHGYTF. The CDR3 nucleotides are TGTGCCAGCAGCTTTGAGGGTCATGGCTACACCTTC.

In this sample, this clone turned up once. The rearrangement joins TRBV6-6 to TRBJ1-5, with D maybe TRBD1 (6 bases). The V gene lost 4 bases and the J gene lost 4 bases, with 17 bases spanning the gap. The CDR3 covers 16 residues. In germline, CDR1 is MNHNY, CDR2 SVGAGI (reference sequence). CDR3 in amino acids: CASSFPLTGLNQPQHF. The CDR3 DNA reads as TGTGCCAGCAGTTTCCCGCTCACAGGGCTAAATCAGCCCCAGCATTTT.

This chain links TRBV7-6 with TRBJ1-3; 7 nucleotides align to TRBD1. Germline V gene data show CDR1 as SGHVS and CDR2 as FNYEAQ. The CDR3 sequence is 17 residues long. V lost 1 base, J lost 1 base, and 7 bases stayed unmatched. This CDR3 is CASSLEGTEFSGNTIYF. DNA of the CDR3: TGTGCCAGCAGCTTAGAAGGGACAGAATTTTCTGGAAACACCATATATTTT. The variable domain in full, with the rest retrieved from reference TRBV7-6 and TRBJ1-3, is GAGVSQSPRYKVTKRGQDVALRCDPISGHVSLYWYRQALGQGPEFLTYFNYEAQQDKSGLPNDRFSAERPEGSISTLTIQRTEQRDSAMYRCASSLEGTEFSGNTIYFGEGSWLTVV.